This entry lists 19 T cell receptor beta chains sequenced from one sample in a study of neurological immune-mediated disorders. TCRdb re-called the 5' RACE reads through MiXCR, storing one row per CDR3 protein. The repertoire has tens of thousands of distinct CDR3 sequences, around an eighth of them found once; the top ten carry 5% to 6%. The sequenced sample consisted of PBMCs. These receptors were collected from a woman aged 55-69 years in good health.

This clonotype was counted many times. The CDR3 spells CASSQRDGGEQFF. CDR3 coding DNA: TGCGCCAGCAGCCAACGGGACGGGGGGGAGCAGTTCTTC. V is TRBV5-1 and J is TRBJ2-1; 7 nucleotides match TRBD2. The junction had 8 bases not matched to a gene; V was cut back by 4 bases and J by 10 bases. There are 13 residues in the CDR3. Germline CDR1 is SGHRS and CDR2 is YFSETQ.

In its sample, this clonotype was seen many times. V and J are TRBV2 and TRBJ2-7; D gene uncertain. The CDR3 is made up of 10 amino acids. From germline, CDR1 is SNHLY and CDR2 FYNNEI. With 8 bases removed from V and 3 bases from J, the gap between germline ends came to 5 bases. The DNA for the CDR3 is TGTGCCAGCGGGGACTACGAGCAGTACTTC. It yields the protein CASGDYEQYF.

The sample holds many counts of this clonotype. CDR3 sequence: CSARDGQGRMETQYF. The CDR3, as DNA: TGCAGTGCTAGAGACGGACAGGGGCGGATGGAGACCCAGTACTTC. The chain combines TRBV20-1 with TRBJ2-5, with 9 bases that match TRBD1. The CDR3 is made up of 15 amino acids. Trimming took 0 bases from V and 5 from J; bases not matched to a gene: 7. Germline V lookup: CDR1 DFQATT, CDR2 SNEGSKA (reference sequence).

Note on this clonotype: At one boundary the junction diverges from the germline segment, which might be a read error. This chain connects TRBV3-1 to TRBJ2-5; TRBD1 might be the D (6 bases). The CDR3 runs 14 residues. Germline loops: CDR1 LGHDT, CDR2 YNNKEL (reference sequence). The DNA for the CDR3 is TGTGCTAGCAGCCCTCGACAGGTCTGGGAGACCCAGTACTTC. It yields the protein CASSPRQVWETQYF.

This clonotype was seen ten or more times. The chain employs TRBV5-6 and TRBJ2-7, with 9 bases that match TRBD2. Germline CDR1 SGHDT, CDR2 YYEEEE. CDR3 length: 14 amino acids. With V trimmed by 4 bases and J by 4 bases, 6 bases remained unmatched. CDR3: CASSPSGGRYEQYF. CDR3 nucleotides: TGTGCCAGCAGCCCCAGCGGGGGGAGGTACGAGCAGTACTTC.

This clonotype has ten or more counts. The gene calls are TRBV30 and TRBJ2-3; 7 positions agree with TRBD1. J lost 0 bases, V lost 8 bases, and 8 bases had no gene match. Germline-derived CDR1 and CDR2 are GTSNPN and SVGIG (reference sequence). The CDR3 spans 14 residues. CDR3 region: CATTGTASTDTQYF. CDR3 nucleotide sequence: TGTGCCACAACCGGGACAGCAAGCACAGATACGCAGTATTTT.

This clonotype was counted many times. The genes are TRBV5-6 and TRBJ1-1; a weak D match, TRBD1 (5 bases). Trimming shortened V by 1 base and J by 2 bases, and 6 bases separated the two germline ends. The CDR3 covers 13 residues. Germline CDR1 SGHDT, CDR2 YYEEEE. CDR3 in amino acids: CASSLTGNTEAFF. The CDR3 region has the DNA TGTGCCAGCAGCTTGACAGGAAACACTGAAGCTTTCTTT.

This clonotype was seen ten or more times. CDR3 region: CASTCQPQHF. For the CDR3, the DNA is TGTGCCAGCACCTGCCAGCCCCAGCATTTT. The genes are TRBV6-1 and TRBJ1-5; no reliable D call. The CDR3 consists of 10 residues. Trimming took 7 bases from V and 7 from J, leaving 5 bases between them. Germline CDR1 is MNHNS and CDR2 is SASEGT.

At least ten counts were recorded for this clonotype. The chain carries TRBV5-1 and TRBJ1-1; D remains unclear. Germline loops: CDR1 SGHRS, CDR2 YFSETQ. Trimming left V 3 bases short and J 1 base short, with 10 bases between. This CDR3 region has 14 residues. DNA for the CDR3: TGCGCCAGCAGCTCAGCGGCGGGGAACACTGAAGCTTTCTTT. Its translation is CASSSAAGNTEAFF.

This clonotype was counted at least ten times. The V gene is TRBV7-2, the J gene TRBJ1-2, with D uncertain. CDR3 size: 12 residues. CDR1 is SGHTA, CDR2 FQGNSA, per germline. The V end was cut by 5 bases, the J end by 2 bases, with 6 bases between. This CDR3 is CASSTRNYGYTF. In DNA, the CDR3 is TGTGCCAGCAGCACCCGAAACTATGGCTACACCTTC.

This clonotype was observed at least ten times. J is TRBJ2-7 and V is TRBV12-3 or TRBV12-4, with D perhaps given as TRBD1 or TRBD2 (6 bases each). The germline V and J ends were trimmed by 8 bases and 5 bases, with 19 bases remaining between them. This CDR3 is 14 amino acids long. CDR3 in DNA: TGTGCCAGCCGGCGGGGCAGGGGCGCCCACGAGCAGTACTTC. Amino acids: CASRRGRGAHEQYF.

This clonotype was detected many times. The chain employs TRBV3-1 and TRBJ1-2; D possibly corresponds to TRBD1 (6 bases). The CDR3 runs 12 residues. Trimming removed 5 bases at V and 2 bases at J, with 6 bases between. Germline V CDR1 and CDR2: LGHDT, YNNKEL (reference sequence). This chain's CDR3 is CASSGQNYGYTF. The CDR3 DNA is TGTGCCAGCAGCGGACAGAACTATGGCTACACCTTC. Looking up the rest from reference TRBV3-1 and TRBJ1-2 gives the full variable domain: DTAVSQTPKYLVTQMGNDKSIKCEQNLGHDTMYWYKQDSKKFLKIMFSYNNKELIINETVPNRFSPKSPDKAHLNLHINSLELGDSAVYFCASSGQNYGYTFGSGTRLTVV.

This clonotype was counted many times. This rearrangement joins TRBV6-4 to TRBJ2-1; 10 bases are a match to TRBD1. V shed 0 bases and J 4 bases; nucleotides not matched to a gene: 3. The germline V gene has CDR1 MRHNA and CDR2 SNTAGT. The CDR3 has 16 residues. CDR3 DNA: TGTGCCAGCAGTGACTCGACAGGGGGCGGTTACAATGAGCAGTTCTTC. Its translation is CASSDSTGGGYNEQFF.

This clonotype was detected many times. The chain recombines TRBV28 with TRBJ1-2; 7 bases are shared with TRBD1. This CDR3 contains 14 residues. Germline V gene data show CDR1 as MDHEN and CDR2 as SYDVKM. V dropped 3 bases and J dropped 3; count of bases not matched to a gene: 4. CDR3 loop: CASSLTGSYYGYTF. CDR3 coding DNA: TGTGCCAGCAGTTTGACAGGGTCTTACTATGGCTACACCTTC.

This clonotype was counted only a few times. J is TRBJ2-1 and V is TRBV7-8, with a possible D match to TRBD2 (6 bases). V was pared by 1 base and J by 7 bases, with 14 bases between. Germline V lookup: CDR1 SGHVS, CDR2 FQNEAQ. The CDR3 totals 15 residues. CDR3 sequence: CASSLDRRDGNEQFF. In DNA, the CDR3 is TGTGCCAGCAGCTTAGACAGGAGGGACGGGAATGAGCAGTTCTTC. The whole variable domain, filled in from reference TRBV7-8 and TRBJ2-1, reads GAGVSQSPRYKVAKRGQDVALRCDPISGHVSLFWYQQALGQGPEFLTYFQNEAQLDKSGLPSDRFFAERPEGSVSTLKIQRTQQEDSAVYLCASSLDRRDGNEQFFGPGTRLTVL.

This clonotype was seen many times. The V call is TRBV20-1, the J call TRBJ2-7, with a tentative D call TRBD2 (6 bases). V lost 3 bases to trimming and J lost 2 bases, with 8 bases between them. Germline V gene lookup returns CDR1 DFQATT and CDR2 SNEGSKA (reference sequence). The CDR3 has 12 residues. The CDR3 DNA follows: TGCAGTGCTAGGCCGGGGGCCTACGAGCAGTACTTC. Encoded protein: CSARPGAYEQYF.

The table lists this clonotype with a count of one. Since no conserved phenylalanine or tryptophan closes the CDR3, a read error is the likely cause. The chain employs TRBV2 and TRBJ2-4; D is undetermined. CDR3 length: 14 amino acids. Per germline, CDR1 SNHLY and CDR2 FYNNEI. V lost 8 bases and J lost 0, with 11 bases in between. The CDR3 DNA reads TGTGCCAGCGGTTACACTCTAGCCAAAAACATTCAGTACATC. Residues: CASGYTLAKNIQYI.

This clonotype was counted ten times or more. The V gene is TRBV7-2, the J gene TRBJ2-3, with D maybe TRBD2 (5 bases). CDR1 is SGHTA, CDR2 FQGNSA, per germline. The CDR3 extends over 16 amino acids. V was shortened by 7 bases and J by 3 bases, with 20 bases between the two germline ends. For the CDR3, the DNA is TGTGCCAGCATCCTAAATGGACTCCTAGGGACAGATACGCAGTATTTT. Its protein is CASILNGLLGTDTQYF.

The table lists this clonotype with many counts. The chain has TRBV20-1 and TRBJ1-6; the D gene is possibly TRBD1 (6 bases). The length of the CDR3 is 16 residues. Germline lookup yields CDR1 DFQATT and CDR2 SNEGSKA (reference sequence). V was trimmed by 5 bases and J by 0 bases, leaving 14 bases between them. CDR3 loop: CSARLGGSSYNSPLHF. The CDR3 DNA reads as TGCAGTGCTCGTCTCGGGGGCAGCTCCTATAATTCACCCCTCCACTTT.